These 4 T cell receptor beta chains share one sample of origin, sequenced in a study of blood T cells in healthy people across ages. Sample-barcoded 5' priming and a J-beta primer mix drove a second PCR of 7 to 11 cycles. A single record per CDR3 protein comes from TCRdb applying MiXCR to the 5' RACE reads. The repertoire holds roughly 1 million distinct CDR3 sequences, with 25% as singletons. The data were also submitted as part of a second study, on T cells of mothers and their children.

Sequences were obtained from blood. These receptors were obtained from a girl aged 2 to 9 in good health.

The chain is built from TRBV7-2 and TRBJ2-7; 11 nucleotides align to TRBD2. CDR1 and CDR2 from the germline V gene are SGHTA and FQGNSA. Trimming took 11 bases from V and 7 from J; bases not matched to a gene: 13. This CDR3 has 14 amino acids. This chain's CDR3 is CAGTAGTSGREQYF. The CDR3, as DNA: TGTGCCGGCACCGCCGGGACTAGCGGTAGAGAGCAGTACTTC.

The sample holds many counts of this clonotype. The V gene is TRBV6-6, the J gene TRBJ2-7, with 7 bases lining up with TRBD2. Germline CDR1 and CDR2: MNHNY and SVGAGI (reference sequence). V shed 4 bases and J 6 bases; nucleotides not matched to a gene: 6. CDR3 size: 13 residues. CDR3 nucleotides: TGTGCCAGCAGTTTGGCGGGAGCGGGCGAGCAGTACTTC. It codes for CASSLAGAGEQYF.

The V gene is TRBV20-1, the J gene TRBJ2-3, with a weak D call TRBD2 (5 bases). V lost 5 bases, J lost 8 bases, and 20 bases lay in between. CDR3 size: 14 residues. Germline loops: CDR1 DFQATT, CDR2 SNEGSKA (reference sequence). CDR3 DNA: TGCAGTGCTTCGAAGTTAGGTCGGGGAGTTACGCAGTATTTT. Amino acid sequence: CSASKLGRGVTQYF.

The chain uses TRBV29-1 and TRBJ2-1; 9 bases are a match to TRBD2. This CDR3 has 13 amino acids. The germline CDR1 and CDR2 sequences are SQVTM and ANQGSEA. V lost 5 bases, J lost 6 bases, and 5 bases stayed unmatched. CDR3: CSVRGRAVNEQFF. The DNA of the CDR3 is TGCAGCGTTCGCGGGAGGGCCGTCAATGAGCAGTTCTTC.